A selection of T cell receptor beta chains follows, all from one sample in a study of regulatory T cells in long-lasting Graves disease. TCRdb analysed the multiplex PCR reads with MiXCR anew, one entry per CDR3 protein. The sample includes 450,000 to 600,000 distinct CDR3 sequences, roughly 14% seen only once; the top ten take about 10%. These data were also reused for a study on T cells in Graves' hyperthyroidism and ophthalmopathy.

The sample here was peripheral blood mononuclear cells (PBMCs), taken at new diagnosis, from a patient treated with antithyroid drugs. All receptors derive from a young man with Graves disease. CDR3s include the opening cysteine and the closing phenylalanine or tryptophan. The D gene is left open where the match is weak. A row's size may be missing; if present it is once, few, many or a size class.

CDR3aa: CASSLSGVGETQYF
CDR3nt: TGTGCCAGCAGCTTATCTGGAGTCGGAGAGACCCAGTACTTC
d_gene: -
v_gene: TRBV7-3
j_gene: TRBJ2-5
abundance: many

CDR3aa: CASSESGDYTEAFF
CDR3nt: TGTGCCAGCAGTGAATCGGGGGATTACACTGAAGCTTTCTTT
d_gene: -
v_gene: TRBV25-1
j_gene: TRBJ1-1
abundance: many

CDR3aa: CASSDAVGSFDEQFF
CDR3nt: TGCGCCAGCAGCGACGCTGTCGGGAGTTTCGATGAGCAGTTCTTC
d_gene: -
v_gene: TRBV5-1
j_gene: TRBJ2-1
abundance: -

CDR3aa: CASSLVGSAGGPSNIQYF
CDR3nt: TGTGCCAGCAGCTTAGTGGGTTCAGCGGGAGGGCCTTCAAACATTCAGTACTTC
d_gene: TRBD2
v_gene: TRBV7-2
j_gene: TRBJ2-4
abundance: many

CDR3aa: CASNGQGFGELFF
CDR3nt: TGTGCCAGCAATGGACAGGGGTTCGGGGAGCTGTTTTTT
d_gene: TRBD1
v_gene: TRBV27
j_gene: TRBJ2-2
abundance: many

CDR3aa: CASSPEGSHGLAEPYNEQFF
CDR3nt: TGTGCCAGCTCACCAGAAGGTAGTCATGGGCTAGCGGAACCCTACAATGAGCAGTTCTTC
d_gene: TRBD2
v_gene: TRBV18
j_gene: TRBJ2-1
abundance: few

CDR3aa: CASSYLAGETGELFF
CDR3nt: TGTGCCAGCAGTTACTTGGCAGGGGAGACCGGGGAGCTGTTTTTT
d_gene: -
v_gene: TRBV6-5
j_gene: TRBJ2-2
abundance: -

CDR3aa: CASRLPGQTNYGYTF
CDR3nt: TGCGCCAGCAGGTTACCGGGACAGACGAACTATGGCTACACCTTC
d_gene: TRBD1
v_gene: TRBV5-1
j_gene: TRBJ1-2
abundance: many

CDR3aa: CSVVLQGSRYQPQHF
CDR3nt: TGCAGCGTGGTGCTCCAGGGGTCTCGATACCAGCCCCAGCATTTT
d_gene: -
v_gene: TRBV29-1
j_gene: TRBJ1-5
abundance: many

CDR3aa: CATCRTIDTGELFF
CDR3nt: TGTGCCACGTGTCGTACGATCGACACCGGGGAGCTGTTTTTT
d_gene: -
v_gene: TRBV6-1
j_gene: TRBJ2-2
abundance: many

CDR3aa: CASSWTANEKLFF
CDR3nt: TGTGCCAGCAGCTGGACAGCTAATGAAAAACTGTTTTTT
d_gene: -
v_gene: TRBV5-5
j_gene: TRBJ1-4
abundance: -

CDR3aa: CASSRGQVYTEAFF
CDR3nt: TGTGCCAGCAGCCGGGGACAAGTCTATACTGAAGCTTTCTTT
d_gene: -
v_gene: TRBV12-3/TRBV12-4
j_gene: TRBJ1-1
abundance: many

CDR3aa: CATSDFRYNRGRDPFF
CDR3nt: TGTGCCACCAGTGATTTCCGATACAACAGGGGGCGCGACCCGTTCTTC
d_gene: TRBD1
v_gene: TRBV24-1
j_gene: TRBJ2-1
abundance: -